This section outlines one T cell receptor beta chain sequence together with its context. The antigen remains undetermined. These data are taken from a study of lymphopenia after photon versus proton radiotherapy. The V gene end was trimmed by 4 bases and the J gene end by 8 bases; junction bases not matched to a gene: 11. The CDR3 covers 15 residues. CDR1 is MNHEY, CDR2 SMNVEV, per germline (reference sequence). Study-wide points: Post-nadir TCR diversity decline inversely tracked overall survival among those who died. Authors raise, but do not show, better survival with proton therapy.

Repertoires were generated with immunoSEQ multiplex PCR, while TCRdb's copy carries only in-frame clones and drops some. The repertoire has 25,000 to 30,000 clones, over 80% of them found once; the top ten carry about 53%. The chain carries TRBV27 and TRBJ1-1, with 9 bases aligning to TRBD1. This receptor was obtained from a woman in her fifties or sixties with cholangiocarcinoma. Some clones in this sample may be carry-over from other donors' samples. This material consisted of peripheral blood, taken from a patient treated with proton-based radiotherapy. The CDR3 region is CASSSYRGQGLEAFF. The CDR3 nucleotides are TGTGCCAGCAGTTCTTACAGGGGGCAGGGGCTAGAAGCTTTCTTT.